The sequence of this T cell receptor beta chain was determined in a study of T-cell memory formation after mild COVID-19. Study-level background: The two donors had largely donor-specific TCR clusters. General study findings and limits: CD4/CD8 balance held among clones contracting day 15 to 85, and later expanders leaned CD4+.

Comments on this clonotype: Its cognate antigen is unknown.

Amplification by 5'RACE using constant-segment primers produced TCR alpha and TCR beta cDNA libraries that carried sample barcodes and UMIs. TCRdb re-analysed the 5' RACE reads in MiXCR, keeping a single row per CDR3 protein. The table records some 160,000 distinct CDR3 sequences, about a third of them present only once. Germline V CDR1 and CDR2: DFQATT, SNEGSKA (reference sequence). With 3 bases removed from V and 1 base from J, the gap between germline ends came to 11 bases. This CDR3 comprises 14 residues. Sequences were obtained from PBMCs or a T cell subset sorted from them (not recorded which). This TCR was recovered from an adult woman who had mild COVID-19 (a few samples of this study predate the infection). Cell type and time point are not known. This chain links TRBV20-1 with TRBJ2-3; D not resolved. CDR3: CSASDPGRTDTQYF. CDR3 in DNA: TGCAGTGCTAGCGACCCGGGCCGCACAGATACGCAGTATTTT.